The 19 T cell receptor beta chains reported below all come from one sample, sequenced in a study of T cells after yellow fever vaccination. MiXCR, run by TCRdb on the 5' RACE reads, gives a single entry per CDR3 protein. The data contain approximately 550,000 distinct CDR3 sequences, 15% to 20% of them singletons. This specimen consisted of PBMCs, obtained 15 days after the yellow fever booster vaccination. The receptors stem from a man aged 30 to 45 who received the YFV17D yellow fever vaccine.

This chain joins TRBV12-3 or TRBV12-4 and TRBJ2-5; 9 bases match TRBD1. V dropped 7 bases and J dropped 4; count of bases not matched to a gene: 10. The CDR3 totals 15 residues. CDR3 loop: CASKLGQGGGETQYF. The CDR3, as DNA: TGTGCCAGCAAGCTGGGACAGGGCGGGGGAGAGACCCAGTACTTC.

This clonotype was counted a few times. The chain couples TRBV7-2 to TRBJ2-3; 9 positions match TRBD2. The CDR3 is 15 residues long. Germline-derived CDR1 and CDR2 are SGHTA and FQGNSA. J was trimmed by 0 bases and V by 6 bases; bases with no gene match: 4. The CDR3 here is CASSTTSGSTDTQYF. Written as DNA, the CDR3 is TGTGCCAGCAGTACCACTAGCGGGAGCACAGATACGCAGTATTTT. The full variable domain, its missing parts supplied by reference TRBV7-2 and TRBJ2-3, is GAGVSQSPSNKVTEKGKDVELRCDPISGHTALYWYRQSLGQGLEFLIYFQGNSAPDKSGLPSDRFSAERTGGSVSTLTIQRTQQEDSAVYLCASSTTSGSTDTQYFGPGTRLTVL.

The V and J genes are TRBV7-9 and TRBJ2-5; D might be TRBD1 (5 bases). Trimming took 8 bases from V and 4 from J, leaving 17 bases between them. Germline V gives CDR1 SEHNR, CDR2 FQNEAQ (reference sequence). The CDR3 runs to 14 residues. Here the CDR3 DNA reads TGTGCCAGCGCCGCGGATGATAGGGGAGAGACCCAGTACTTC. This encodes CASAADDRGETQYF.

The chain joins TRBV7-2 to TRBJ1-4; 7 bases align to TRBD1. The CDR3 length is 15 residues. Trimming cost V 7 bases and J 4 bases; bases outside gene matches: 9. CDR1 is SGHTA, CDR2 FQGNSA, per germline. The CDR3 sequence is CASTLYRGGNEKLFF. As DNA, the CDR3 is TGTGCCAGCACCCTGTACAGGGGCGGTAATGAAAAACTGTTTTTT.

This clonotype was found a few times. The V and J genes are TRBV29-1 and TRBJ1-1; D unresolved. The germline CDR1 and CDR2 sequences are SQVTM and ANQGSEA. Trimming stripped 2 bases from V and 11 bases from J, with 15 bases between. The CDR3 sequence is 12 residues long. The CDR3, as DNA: TGCAGCGTTGAATTTGCAGCTCTCCGGGCTTTCTTT. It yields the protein CSVEFAALRAFF.

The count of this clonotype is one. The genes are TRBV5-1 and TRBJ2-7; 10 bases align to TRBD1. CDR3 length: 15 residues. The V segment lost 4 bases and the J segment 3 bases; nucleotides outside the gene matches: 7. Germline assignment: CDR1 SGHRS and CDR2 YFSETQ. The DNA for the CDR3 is TGCGCCAGCAGCCCACCCGGGACAGGGGTCTACGAGCAGTACTTC. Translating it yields CASSPPGTGVYEQYF.

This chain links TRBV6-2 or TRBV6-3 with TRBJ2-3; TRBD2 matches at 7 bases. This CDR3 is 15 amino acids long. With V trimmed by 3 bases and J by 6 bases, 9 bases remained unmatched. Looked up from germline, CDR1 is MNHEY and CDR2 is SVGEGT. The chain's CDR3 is CASSYRGRAADTQYF. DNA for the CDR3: TGTGCCAGCAGTTATCGGGGGAGGGCCGCGGATACGCAGTATTTT.

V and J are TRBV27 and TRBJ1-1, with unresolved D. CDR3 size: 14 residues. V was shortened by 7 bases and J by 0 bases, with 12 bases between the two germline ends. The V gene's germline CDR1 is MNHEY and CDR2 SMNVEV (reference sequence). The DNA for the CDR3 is TGTGCCAGCACTCCAGGTTATATGAACACTGAAGCTTTCTTT. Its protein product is CASTPGYMNTEAFF.

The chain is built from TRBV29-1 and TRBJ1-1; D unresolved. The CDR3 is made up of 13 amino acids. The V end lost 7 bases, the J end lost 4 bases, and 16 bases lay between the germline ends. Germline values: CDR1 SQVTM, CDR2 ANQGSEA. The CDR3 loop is CSAALLDGTEAFF. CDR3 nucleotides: TGCAGCGCCGCTCTGCTGGACGGCACTGAAGCTTTCTTT.

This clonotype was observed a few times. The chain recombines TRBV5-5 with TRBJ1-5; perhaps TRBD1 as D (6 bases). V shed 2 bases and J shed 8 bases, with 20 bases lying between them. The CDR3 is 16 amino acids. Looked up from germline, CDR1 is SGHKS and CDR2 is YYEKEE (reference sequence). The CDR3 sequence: CASSFRGAATSEPQHF. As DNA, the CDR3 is TGTGCCAGCAGCTTTCGGGGGGCAGCAACATCAGAGCCCCAGCATTTT.

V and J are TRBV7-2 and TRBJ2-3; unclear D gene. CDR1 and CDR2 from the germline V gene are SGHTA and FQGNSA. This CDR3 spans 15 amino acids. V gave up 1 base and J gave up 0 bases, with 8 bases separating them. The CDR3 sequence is CASSLVGSSTDTQYF. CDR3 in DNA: TGTGCCAGCAGCTTAGTAGGGTCTAGCACAGATACGCAGTATTTT.

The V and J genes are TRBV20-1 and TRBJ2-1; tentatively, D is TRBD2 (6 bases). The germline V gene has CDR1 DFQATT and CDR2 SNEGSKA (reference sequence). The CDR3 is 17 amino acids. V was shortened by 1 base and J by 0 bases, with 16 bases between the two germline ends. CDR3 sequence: CSARGSGTSSSYNEQFF. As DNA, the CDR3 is TGCAGTGCTAGAGGGTCCGGGACTTCGAGCTCCTACAATGAGCAGTTCTTC.

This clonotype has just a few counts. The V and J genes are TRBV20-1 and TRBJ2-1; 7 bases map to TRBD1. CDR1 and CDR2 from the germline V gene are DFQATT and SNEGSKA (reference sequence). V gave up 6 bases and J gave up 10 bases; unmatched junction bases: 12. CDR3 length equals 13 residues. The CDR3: CSAERTGQGEQFF. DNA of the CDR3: TGCAGTGCGGAAAGGACAGGTCAGGGCGAGCAGTTCTTC.

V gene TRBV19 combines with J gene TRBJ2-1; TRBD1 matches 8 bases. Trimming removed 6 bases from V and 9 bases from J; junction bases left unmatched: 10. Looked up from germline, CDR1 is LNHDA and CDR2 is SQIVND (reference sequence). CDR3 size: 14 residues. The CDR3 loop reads CASSPGQVQGEQFF. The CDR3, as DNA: TGTGCCAGTAGCCCGGGACAGGTTCAGGGTGAGCAGTTCTTC.

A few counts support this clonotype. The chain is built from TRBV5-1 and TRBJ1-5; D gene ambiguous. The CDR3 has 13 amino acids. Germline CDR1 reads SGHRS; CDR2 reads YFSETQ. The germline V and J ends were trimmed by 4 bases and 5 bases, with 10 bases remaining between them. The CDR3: CASSPGPDQPQHF. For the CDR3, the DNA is TGCGCCAGCAGCCCAGGCCCGGATCAGCCCCAGCATTTT.

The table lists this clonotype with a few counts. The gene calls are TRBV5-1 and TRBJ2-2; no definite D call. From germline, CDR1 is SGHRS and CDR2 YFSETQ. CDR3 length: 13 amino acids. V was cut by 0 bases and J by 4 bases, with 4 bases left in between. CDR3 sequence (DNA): TGCGCCAGCAGCTTGGAGAGCACCGGGGAGCTGTTTTTT. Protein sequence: CASSLESTGELFF. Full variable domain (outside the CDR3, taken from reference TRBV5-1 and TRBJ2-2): KAGVTQTPRYLIKTRGQQVTLSCSPISGHRSVSWYQQTPGQGLQFLFEYFSETQRNKGNFPGRFSGRQFSNSRSEMNVSTLELGDSALYLCASSLESTGELFFGEGSRLTVL.

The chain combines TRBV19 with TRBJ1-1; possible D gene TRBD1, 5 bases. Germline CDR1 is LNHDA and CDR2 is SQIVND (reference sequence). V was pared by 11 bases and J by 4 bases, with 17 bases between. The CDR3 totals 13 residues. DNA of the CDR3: TGTGCCTCGGCGTGGGGCAGGAGCACTGAAGCTTTCTTT. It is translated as CASAWGRSTEAFF.

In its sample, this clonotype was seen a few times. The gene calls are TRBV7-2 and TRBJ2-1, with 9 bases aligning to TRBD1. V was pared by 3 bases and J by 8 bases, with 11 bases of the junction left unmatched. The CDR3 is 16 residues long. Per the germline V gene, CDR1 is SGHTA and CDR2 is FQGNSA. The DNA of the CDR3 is TGTGCCAGCAGCTTTCGTAGGGGACAGGGTGAAGATGAGCAGTTCTTC. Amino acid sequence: CASSFRRGQGEDEQFF. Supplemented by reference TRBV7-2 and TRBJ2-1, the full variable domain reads GAGVSQSPSNKVTEKGKDVELRCDPISGHTALYWYRQSLGQGLEFLIYFQGNSAPDKSGLPSDRFSAERTGGSVSTLTIQRTQQEDSAVYLCASSFRRGQGEDEQFFGPGTRLTVL.

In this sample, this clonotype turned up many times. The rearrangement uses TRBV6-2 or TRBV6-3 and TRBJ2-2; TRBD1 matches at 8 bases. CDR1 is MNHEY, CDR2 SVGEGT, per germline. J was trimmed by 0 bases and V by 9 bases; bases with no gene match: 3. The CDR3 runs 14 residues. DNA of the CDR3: TGTGCCAGTAGGGGACAGGCGAACACCGGGGAGCTGTTTTTT. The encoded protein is CASRGQANTGELFF.